A few counts support the clone carrying this TCR beta chain. Alpha and beta constant region primers primed reverse transcription for blood and skin samples. In TCRdb, the 5' RACE reads were re-called with MiXCR into one record per CDR3 protein. The table includes 20,000 to 30,000 distinct CDR3 sequences, roughly 25% detected once. Whole blood, roughly 2.5 ml, came from adult healthy volunteers. Trimming cost V 7 bases and J 5 bases; bases outside gene matches: 6. Germline loops: CDR1 MNHEY, CDR2 SVGAGI. This CDR3 is built from 13 residues. The data derive from a study of naive and memory T cell subsets.

This chain joins TRBV6-5 and TRBJ2-7; 9 bases fit TRBD1. This receptor was taken from a female donor in good health. The CDR3 reads CASTTGTGHEQYF. CDR3 bases: TGTGCCAGCACCACGGGGACAGGGCACGAGCAGTACTTC.